This T cell receptor beta chain was recorded in a study of beta chain features in type 1 diabetes. Overall study context: What patients shared with healthy donors was a similar profile of age, gender and cell yields.

Details on this clone: Antigen specificity is unknown.

The study, taken as a whole, reports: At VDJ recombination sites, type 1 diabetes patients had fewer insertions and more deleted nucleotides. Moderate yet significant TCRB CDR3 shortening was seen in Type 1 diabetes patients in all four CD4+ subsets. There was no resolution here of whether HLA type influences TCRB rearrangement.

TCRB transcripts that were expressed got sequenced, as all of the isolated RNA had been reverse transcribed. The repertoire was sequenced with immunoSEQ multiplex PCR; TCRdb's copy has only in-frame clones and lacks some. Among roughly 150,000 clones listed, approximately 8.8% were seen once. Sorted CD4+ subsets: naive, central memory, regulatory, stem cell-like memory (CD45RO/CCR7/CD25/CD127/CD95/CD27 panel). The germline CDR1 and CDR2 sequences are SGHAT and FQNNGV. The length of the CDR3 is 13 residues. The V end lost 5 bases, the J end lost 3 bases, and 7 bases lay between the germline ends. What was sequenced was central memory CD4+ T cells from blood. The sequence derives from a woman aged 25 to 39 with type 1 diabetes. The rearrangement uses TRBV11-2 and TRBJ1-4; D remains unclear. CDR3 in amino acids: CASSIGANEKLFF. CDR3 nucleotides: TGTGCCAGCAGCATCGGGGCTAATGAAAAACTGTTTTTT.